The 7 T cell receptor beta chains below were found in one sample sequenced in a study of T cell responses to AZD1222 COVID-19 vaccine. The repertoire was sequenced with immunoSEQ multiplex PCR; TCRdb's copy has only in-frame clones and lacks some. The profile shows 95,000 to 150,000 clones, roughly nine tenths of them singletons. The source material was peripheral blood, sampled on day 0 of AZD1222 vaccination. These receptors were taken from an adult in good health.

This clone was recorded only once. The rearrangement uses TRBV7-2 and TRBJ2-1; 11 bases align to TRBD2. This CDR3 spans 14 amino acids. Per germline, CDR1 SGHTA and CDR2 FQGNSA. The V segment lost 3 bases and the J segment 8 bases; nucleotides outside the gene matches: 3. The CDR3 DNA reads TGTGCCAGCAGCTTTAGCGGGAGGGTCGATGAGCAGTTCTTC. Protein sequence: CASSFSGRVDEQFF. Combining the CDR3 with reference TRBV7-2 and TRBJ2-1 gives the whole variable domain GAGVSQSPSNKVTEKGKDVELRCDPISGHTALYWYRQSLGQGLEFLIYFQGNSAPDKSGLPSDRFSAERTGGSVSTLTIQRTQQEDSAVYLCASSFSGRVDEQFFGPGTRLTVL.

CDR3 coding DNA: TGTGCCACCAGTGTATGGGTATCCTACGAGCAGTACTTC. Amino acids: CATSVWVSYEQYF. This chain links TRBV24-1 with TRBJ2-7; D unresolved. The CDR3 extends over 13 amino acids. The germline V gene has CDR1 KGHDR and CDR2 SFDVKD. V was shortened by 5 bases and J by 1 base, with 8 bases between the two germline ends.

This clone was seen only once. The V and J genes are TRBV5-8 and TRBJ1-1; 7 bases align to TRBD1. The CDR3 sequence is 19 residues long. Germline-derived CDR1 and CDR2 are SGHTS and YDEGEE. Trimming took 5 bases from V and 1 from J; bases not matched to a gene: 20. The chain's CDR3 is CASRDLVTGLGKGNTEAFF. The CDR3 DNA is TGTGCCAGCAGGGACCTCGTGACAGGGTTGGGGAAGGGGAACACTGAAGCTTTCTTT.

This sequence joins TRBV19 and TRBJ2-7, with 7 bases that match TRBD1. CDR1 LNHDA and CDR2 SQIVND come from the germline V gene (reference sequence). This CDR3 spans 13 amino acids. The junction had 7 bases not matched to a gene; V was cut back by 6 bases and J by 5 bases. The CDR3 here is CASSRRDSNEQYF. The CDR3 nucleotides are TGTGCCAGTAGCCGCAGGGACAGCAACGAGCAGTACTTC.

This chain's CDR3 is CASSSGLRGGYTDTQYF. CDR3 bases: TGTGCCAGCAGCTCGGGACTAAGGGGGGGATACACAGATACGCAGTATTTT. The V call is TRBV5-6, the J call TRBJ2-3; TRBD2 might be the D (7 bases). Per the germline V gene, CDR1 is SGHDT and CDR2 is YYEEEE. The V end was cut by 3 bases, the J end by 2 bases, with 19 bases between. CDR3 length equals 17 residues.

V gene TRBV4-2 combines with J gene TRBJ2-7, with 9 bases matching TRBD1. This CDR3 has 16 amino acids. V was pared by 3 bases and J by 5 bases, with 11 bases of the junction left unmatched. Germline assignment: CDR1 LGHNA and CDR2 YNFKEQ. CDR3 sequence (DNA): TGTGCCAGCAGCCAGCAAACCGGGACAGGGTTACACGAGCAGTACTTC. Its translation is CASSQQTGTGLHEQYF.

The chain couples TRBV4-2 to TRBJ1-2; D remains ambiguous. The CDR3 length is 14 residues. The germline V and J ends were trimmed by 0 bases and 4 bases, with 9 bases remaining between them. CDR1 is LGHNA, CDR2 YNFKEQ, per germline. This CDR3 reads CASSQDTGIYGYTF. As DNA, the CDR3 is TGTGCCAGCAGCCAAGATACCGGGATCTATGGCTACACCTTC.